This T cell receptor (beta chain) was sequenced for a study of T cell responses to AZD1222 COVID-19 vaccine. Sequencing was performed with immunoSEQ multiplex PCR; in TCRdb, only in-frame clones are kept and a portion is missing. The sample shows 70,000 to 95,000 clones, around 89% of them seen only once. The germline CDR1 and CDR2 sequences are MNHEY and SVGAGI. V was pared by 6 bases and J by 4 bases, with 9 bases of the junction left unmatched. The CDR3 is 15 residues long. The origin of this receptor is an adult in good health. This chain connects TRBV6-5 to TRBJ1-3, with TRBD1 matching over 7 bases. This specimen was peripheral blood, taken on day 0 of MenACWY control vaccination. CDR3 sequence reads: CASRLDRARGNTIYF. The CDR3 nucleotides read TGTGCCAGCAGACTAGACAGGGCGCGAGGAAACACCATATATTTT.